The 19 T cell receptor beta chains below all came from one sample that was sequenced in a study of CD8 T cells in ankylosing spondylitis. One entry per CDR3 protein, called by TCRdb with MiXCR from the 5' RACE reads. The sample includes 150,000 to 200,000 distinct CDR3 sequences, around a sixth of them seen just once. Sequenced input: blood, either unsorted or a sorted T cell fraction (not recorded which). Source of these receptors: a male donor between 5 and 29 years old with ankylosing spondylitis or in good health (not recorded which).

This clonotype was seen many times. The germline gene is not matched at one end of the junction; a read error may be the cause. The chain recombines TRBV12-3 or TRBV12-4 with TRBJ1-2; unclear D gene. The CDR3 is 10 residues long. This chain's CDR3 is CASSLGIEHF. In DNA, the CDR3 is TGTGCCAGCAGTTTGGGTATAGAGCACTTC.

Worth noting for this clonotype: One junction end disagrees with the germline gene, perhaps due to a read error. The genes are TRBV18 and TRBJ2-7, with D unclear. Germline-derived CDR1 and CDR2 are KGHSH and LQKENI. This CDR3 is built from 13 residues. As DNA, the CDR3 is TGTGCCAGCTCACCACGGGCTTCCTCCGAGCAGTACTTC. This gives the protein CASSPRASSEQYF.

This clonotype was picked up many times. This chain connects TRBV11-2 to TRBJ2-2; D is unclear. Trimming cost V 1 base and J 2 bases, with 23 bases left between them. The CDR3 spans 20 residues. The germline gives CDR1 SGHAT, CDR2 FQNNGV. The CDR3 spells CASSLGSLWESHINTGELFF. CDR3 DNA sequence: TGTGCCAGCAGCTTAGGAAGTCTTTGGGAAAGCCATATTAACACCGGGGAGCTGTTTTTT.

This clonotype was observed a handful of times. The chain carries TRBV5-8 and TRBJ1-4; D perhaps matches TRBD1 (5 bases). Trimming stripped 5 bases from V and 0 bases from J, with 11 bases between. The CDR3 totals 15 residues. Germline CDR1 is SGHTS and CDR2 is YDEGEE. CDR3 protein: CASSRQTPTNEKLFF. The DNA for the CDR3 is TGTGCCAGCAGTAGACAGACTCCAACTAATGAAAAACTGTTTTTT. Drawing the rest from reference TRBV5-8 and TRBJ1-4, the complete variable domain is EAGVTQSPTHLIKTRGQQATLRCSPISGHTSVYWYQQALGLGLQFLLWYDEGEERNRGNFPPRFSGRQFPNYSSELNVNALELEDSALYLCASSRQTPTNEKLFFGSGTQLSVL.

The count of this clonotype is one. J is TRBJ2-1 and V is TRBV6-4, with TRBD2 matching 9 bases. This CDR3 spans 15 amino acids. V dropped 0 bases and J dropped 6; count of bases not matched to a gene: 3. Per the germline V gene, CDR1 is MRHNA and CDR2 is SNTAGT. CDR3 in amino acids: CASSDSKREVNEQFF. The DNA for the CDR3 is TGTGCCAGCAGTGACTCCAAGCGGGAGGTCAATGAGCAGTTCTTC.

This clonotype has at least ten counts. V is TRBV7-9 and J is TRBJ1-2, with D possibly being TRBD1 (5 bases). The CDR3 totals 14 residues. Germline V lookup: CDR1 SEHNR, CDR2 FQNEAQ (reference sequence). Trimming cost V 7 bases and J 4 bases, with 16 bases left between them. The CDR3 loop is CASTLTASTYGYTF. The CDR3 DNA reads TGTGCCAGCACCCTGACAGCCTCCACCTATGGCTACACCTTC.

This clonotype was recorded at least ten times. The gene calls are TRBV18 and TRBJ2-5; TRBD2 might be the D (5 bases). The length of the CDR3 is 14 residues. V lost 3 bases and J 5 bases, leaving 13 bases between the germline ends. CDR1 is KGHSH, CDR2 LQKENI, per germline. CDR3 in DNA: TGTGCCAGCTCACCCGGGGTCCCCCAGGAGACCCAGTACTTC. Amino acid sequence: CASSPGVPQETQYF.

In this sample, this clonotype turned up many times. CDR3 nucleotides: TGCGCCAGCAGCAAAACCGGGACGGGGGCAGAGACCCAGTACTTC. Translated: CASSKTGTGAETQYF. This chain connects TRBV5-1 to TRBJ2-5; D is possibly TRBD1 or TRBD2 (6 bases each). Germline CDR1 SGHRS, CDR2 YFSETQ. Deletions cut 4 bases from V and 4 bases from J, with 17 bases between. The CDR3 has 15 amino acids.

In this sample, this clonotype turned up many times. This chain links TRBV12-3 or TRBV12-4 with TRBJ2-5, with 7 positions matching TRBD2. This CDR3 contains 14 residues. The V segment lost 7 bases and the J segment 5 bases; nucleotides outside the gene matches: 10. CDR3 nucleotide sequence: TGTGCCAGCACCCTATTGGCGGGAGCCGAGACCCAGTACTTC. This codes for CASTLLAGAETQYF.

This clonotype was counted at least ten times. The V call is TRBV20-1, the J call TRBJ2-1; no firm D call. The CDR3 contains 13 residues. Trimming cost V 1 base and J 9 bases, with 13 bases left between them. Germline CDR1 DFQATT, CDR2 SNEGSKA (reference sequence). This CDR3 reads CSARGPPSSEQFF. The CDR3 nucleotides are TGCAGTGCTAGAGGTCCCCCATCAAGTGAGCAGTTCTTC.

A word on this clonotype: An end of the junction differs from the germline gene, which may be a read error. The J gene is TRBJ2-7, the V gene TRBV7-2; TRBD1 agrees at 7 bases. Germline V CDR1 and CDR2: SGHTA, FQGNSA. The CDR3 contains 12 residues. CDR3 sequence reads: CAGSLRQGEQYF. Written as DNA, the CDR3 is TGTGCCGGCAGCTTAAGACAGGGCGAGCAGTACTTC.

The sample holds many counts of this clonotype. The rearrangement links TRBV11-2 to TRBJ1-1; D is ambiguous. The CDR3 runs 13 residues. V was trimmed by 4 bases and J by 2 bases, leaving 8 bases between them. Germline V gives CDR1 SGHAT, CDR2 FQNNGV. As DNA, the CDR3 is TGTGCCAGCAGCTCCCGACGAAACACTGAAGCTTTCTTT. Amino acids: CASSSRRNTEAFF.

This clonotype was counted many times. The gene calls are TRBV11-2 and TRBJ1-1; the match to TRBD1 covers 9 bases. Per the germline V gene, CDR1 is SGHAT and CDR2 is FQNNGV. V gave up 1 base and J gave up 11 bases; unmatched junction bases: 17. The CDR3 spans 17 residues. CDR3 region: CASSLVGTGNLLREAFF. CDR3 DNA sequence: TGTGCCAGCAGCTTAGTAGGGACAGGGAACCTGCTGCGAGAGGCTTTCTTT.

At least ten counts were recorded for this clonotype. The CDR3 DNA reads as TGCAGCGTTGGGGGACTAGCGGGTGTAGGTGAGACCCAGTACTTC. Translating gives CSVGGLAGVGETQYF. The chain has TRBV29-1 and TRBJ2-5; 12 bases are a match to TRBD2. The V segment lost 4 bases and the J segment 5 bases; nucleotides outside the gene matches: 8. CDR3 length equals 15 residues. Germline CDR1 SQVTM, CDR2 ANQGSEA.

This clonotype was counted many times. The V call is TRBV11-2, the J call TRBJ2-5; the match to TRBD2 covers 8 bases. The germline CDR1 and CDR2 sequences are SGHAT and FQNNGV. This CDR3 region has 14 residues. With V trimmed by 5 bases and J by 4 bases, 6 bases remained unmatched. The chain's CDR3 is CASSQRGGRETQYF. As DNA, the CDR3 is TGTGCCAGCAGCCAACGCGGGGGGAGAGAGACCCAGTACTTC.

This chain joins TRBV6-5 and TRBJ2-1, with a possible D match to TRBD2 (5 bases). The V and J ends lost 0 bases and 5 bases respectively, with 8 bases between them. The CDR3 contains 14 residues. Per the germline V gene, CDR1 is MNHEY and CDR2 is SVGAGI. The CDR3 bases are TGTGCCAGCAGTTACTCGTTCGGGAACAATGAGCAGTTCTTC. It encodes CASSYSFGNNEQFF.

The chain recombines TRBV18 with TRBJ2-2; 7 positions match TRBD1. The V gene's germline CDR1 is KGHSH and CDR2 LQKENI. This CDR3 has 16 amino acids. The J segment lost 0 bases and the V segment lost 2 bases, leaving 3 bases of the junction unmatched. CDR3 bases: TGTGCCAGCTCACCAAAACAGGGGTCGAACACCGGGGAGCTGTTTTTT. Translation gives CASSPKQGSNTGELFF.

This clonotype was seen repeatedly, ten times or more. V is TRBV6-5 and J is TRBJ2-7; TRBD2 matches 12 bases. Per the germline V gene, CDR1 is MNHEY and CDR2 is SVGAGI. The CDR3 is 16 residues long. Germline trimming cut 5 bases from V and 3 bases from J; bases unmatched to any gene: 8. The CDR3 here is CASSGGTSGLGYEQYF. CDR3 coding DNA: TGTGCCAGCAGTGGGGGGACTAGCGGGTTGGGCTACGAGCAGTACTTC.

V gene TRBV21-1 combines with J gene TRBJ2-7; no DNA check was done on the table's D call, TRBD1. TRBV21-1 is designated a pseudogene. The CDR3 covers 16 residues. The CDR3 region is CASSTAGQGRFYEQYV. In DNA form, the CDR3 reads TGTGCCAGCAGCACCGCCGGACAGGGGCGGTTCTACGAGCAGTACGTC.